Below are 6 T cell receptor beta chains sequenced from a single sample in a study of CD8+ T cells in alopecia areata. After isolation, RNA underwent reverse transcription to generate cDNA as the sequencing template. Using immunoSEQ multiplex PCR, the repertoire was profiled, and TCRdb retains in-frame clones only, with some absent. The top ten hold more than 9% of the sample, which has roughly 120,000 clones, roughly three fifths seen once. Treatment in this sample: oral pan-JAK inhibitor, 5-10 mg twice daily. This specimen consisted of CD8+ T cells sorted from blood, obtained at week 24, from a patient treated with tofacitinib. These TCRs come from a human donor with alopecia areata.

The rearrangement joins TRBV14 to TRBJ2-2; D remains unclear. Germline V gene lookup returns CDR1 SGHDN and CDR2 FVKESK. Trimming stripped 0 bases from V and 5 bases from J, with 7 bases between. This CDR3 has 14 residues. The CDR3 nucleotides are TGTGCCAGCAGCCAAGAAGGGTGGACCGGGGAGCTGTTTTTT. Encoded protein: CASSQEGWTGELFF.

This clone came up a few times. The chain links TRBV5-4 to TRBJ2-2; no firm D call. Deletions cut 3 bases from V and 6 bases from J, with 9 bases between. Looked up from germline, CDR1 is SGHNT and CDR2 is YYREEE (reference sequence). This CDR3 has 13 amino acids. The CDR3 sequence: CASSYWTAGELFF. The CDR3 DNA follows: TGTGCCAGCAGCTATTGGACGGCCGGGGAGCTGTTTTTT. Variable domain in full (rest from reference TRBV5-4 and TRBJ2-2): ETGVTQSPTHLIKTRGQQVTLRCSSQSGHNTVSWYQQALGQGPQFIFQYYREEENGRGNFPPRFSGLQFPNYSSELNVNALELDDSALYLCASSYWTAGELFFGEGSRLTVL.

V usage is TRBV6-5 and J usage is TRBJ1-1, with a tentative D call TRBD1 (5 bases). Trimming removed 5 bases at V and 1 base at J, with 8 bases between. The CDR3 has 13 residues. Per germline, CDR1 MNHEY and CDR2 SVGAGI. The DNA of the CDR3 is TGTGCCAGCAGTCTTACAGGGAACACTGAAGCTTTCTTT. Its translation is CASSLTGNTEAFF.

V and J are TRBV2 and TRBJ1-2; D remains ambiguous. CDR3 length: 16 amino acids. V gave up 1 base and J gave up 4 bases, with 16 bases separating them. Germline-derived CDR1 and CDR2 are SNHLY and FYNNEI. CDR3 sequence: CASSEGRTRIVYGYTF. Here the CDR3 DNA reads TGTGCCAGCAGTGAAGGGAGGACCCGTATTGTCTATGGCTACACCTTC. The variable domain in full, with the rest retrieved from reference TRBV2 and TRBJ1-2, is EPEVTQTPSHQVTQMGQEVILRCVPISNHLYFYWYRQILGQKVEFLVSFYNNEISEKSEIFDDQFSVERPDGSNFTLKIRSTKLEDSAMYFCASSEGRTRIVYGYTFGSGTRLTVV.

The chain carries TRBV30 and TRBJ1-1; D remains unclear. The V and J ends lost 5 bases and 2 bases respectively, with 9 bases between them. The CDR3 is made up of 12 amino acids. Germline V gene lookup returns CDR1 GTSNPN and CDR2 SVGIG (reference sequence). The CDR3 coding sequence is TGTGCCTGGGCGGACGGTAACACTGAAGCTTTCTTT. It translates to CAWADGNTEAFF.

The chain couples TRBV5-6 to TRBJ2-7; D is tentatively TRBD1 or TRBD2 (5 bases each). V was cut by 5 bases and J by 5 bases, with 17 bases left in between. This CDR3 is built from 14 residues. Germline V gene data show CDR1 as SGHDT and CDR2 as YYEEEE. The CDR3 DNA sequence: TGTGCCAGCAGTCTAGGGGATAGCGTGGACGAGCAGTACTTC. It specifies CASSLGDSVDEQYF.